A selection of T cell receptor beta chains follows, all from one sample in a study of shared clonotypes between healthy human individuals. Produced via immunoSEQ multiplex PCR; TCRdb's table is partial and in-frame only. The sample gives roughly 1,500,000 clones, 95% to 99% of which show up once; approximately 0.45% is in the top ten. Sample: naive CD4+ T cells sorted from blood. The receptors come from a man aged 30 to 45 in good health. CDR3s leave out the opening cysteine and the closing phenylalanine or tryptophan.

TRBJ2-1 TRBV5-1 ASSRQRSGSGIDNEQF
TRBJ2-3 TRBV6-6 AGGTSGSTDTQY
TRBJ2-2 TRBV27 ASSGHFSSGELF
TRBJ1-5 TRBV27 ASSLSGSFGNQPQH
TRBJ2-3 TRBV7-2 ASRLAGRTDTQY
TRBJ2-7 TRBV6-5 ASSSDSPYEQY
TRBJ1-1 TRBV6-1 ASSTNPRGGTEAF
TRBJ2-2 TRBV10-3 AISVREAGELF
TRBJ1-5 TRBV4-1 ASSQGRRGGDSNQPQH
TRBJ2-7 TRBV7-6 ASSLRFVGPRSYEQY
TRBJ1-2 TRBV18 ASSPQGADANYGYT
TRBJ2-1 TRBV5-5 ASSTLAGDASNEQF
TRBJ1-2 TRBV6-1 ASSEAGDGYT
TRBJ2-3 TRBV13 ASSLGPSGRAHVTDTQY
TRBJ2-7 TRBV5-5 ASSAGQVVEQY
TRBJ2-3 TRBV11-2 ASSPLQGRATQY
TRBJ2-2 TRBV5-1 ASSVGQGVNGELF
TRBJ1-2 TRBV9 ASSVYDLTGESSGYT
TRBJ2-3 TRBV18 ASSPPSSGTQY
TRBJ1-3 TRBV11-2 ASSLDPDSGNTIY
TRBJ2-7 TRBV25-1 ASSPKSGRIYEQY
TRBJ2-1 TRBV14 ASSQTIEGLEQF
TRBJ2-5 TRBV18 ASSPPLAGGPSWLETQY
TRBJ1-1 TRBV18 ASSLLNTEAF
TRBJ2-1 TRBV7-6 ASSGGTWGNEQF
TRBJ2-1 TRBV25-1 ASRPAGGSGNEQF
TRBJ2-7 TRBV6-1 ASSHLGEPTHEQY
TRBJ1-2 TRBV6-5 ASSYPGQGNYT
TRBJ2-1 TRBV7-9 ASSPSAGLAPYNEQF
TRBJ2-1 TRBV27 ASSLAGAAYNEQF
TRBJ2-4 TRBV14 ASSQDWGLKNIQY